This T cell receptor (beta chain) was identified in a study of cytotoxic CD8 clonotypes in ibrutinib-treated CLL. Across the study: Treatment had run for a median roughly eleven months, range 6 to 36, when response samples were taken.

Trimming at V came to 2 bases and at J to 9 bases, leaving 11 bases not matched to a gene. The CDR3 runs to 15 residues. CDR1 and CDR2 from the germline V gene are MDHEN and SYDVKM. Findings of the study overall: Exceeding age-matched healthy donors, baseline clonality also tracked the counts of circulating CD8+ T cells. Public clonotypes were seen rarely and were contracted or stable on treatment.

Only in-frame clones appear in the TCRdb table, and some are missing; sequencing was by immunoSEQ multiplex PCR. The table lists 20,000 to 25,000 clones, approximately 72% of them singletons. Concerning this clone: Its antigen is still unknown.

The receptor was derived from a human donor with chronic lymphocytic leukemia. This specimen was PBMCs, taken before ibrutinib treatment. This chain links TRBV28 with TRBJ2-7; 9 bases agree with TRBD2. For the CDR3, the DNA is TGTGCCAGCAGTTTAGGAACTAGCGGGTTTCTGGGGCAGTACTTC. Translation gives CASSLGTSGFLGQYF.